Below, 22 T cell receptor beta chains from the same sample are listed, as sequenced in a study of T cells expressing NK-cell markers. TCRdb reprocessed the 5' RACE reads and reports one entry per CDR3 protein, with no DNA. The sample data list 550,000 to 600,000 distinct CDR3 sequences. The sample was blood T cells: a sorted CD56 or NKG2C T cell subset, CD4+ or CD8+ T cells, or bulk PBMC T cells (not recorded which). All receptors derive from a man aged 18 to 30 in good health.

The V call is TRBV5-1, the J call TRBJ1-1; there is no DNA to check the TCRdb D call of TRBD1. The CDR3 has 15 amino acids. Germline CDR1 is SGHRS and CDR2 is YFSETQ. The CDR3: CASSFRQGRNTEAFF.

The V and J genes are TRBV20-1 and TRBJ2-3; TCRdb's assignment of TRBD2 cannot be checked, as there is no DNA. Germline loops: CDR1 DFQATT, CDR2 SNEGSKA (reference sequence). This CDR3 contains 16 residues. CDR3 in amino acids: CSARDVAGLSMYTQYF.

The chain has TRBV18 and TRBJ2-7; with no DNA, the TCRdb D assignment of TRBD1 cannot be verified. Germline CDR1 KGHSH, CDR2 LQKENI. This CDR3 is built from 17 residues. This CDR3 reads CASSPPKSGQRAYEQYF.

This chain joins TRBV29-1 and TRBJ2-2; TCRdb designates TRBD2, a call that cannot be tested without DNA. Looked up from germline, CDR1 is SQVTM and CDR2 is ANQGSEA. This CDR3 region has 16 residues. The CDR3 sequence is CSVEDPGLAGAGELFF.

V usage is TRBV5-1 and J usage is TRBJ1-2; there is no DNA to check the TCRdb D call of TRBD1. Germline values: CDR1 SGHRS, CDR2 YFSETQ. The CDR3 runs 13 residues. CDR3 amino acids: CASSRDRIDGYTF.

The chain couples TRBV28 to TRBJ2-7; the D gene TCRdb calls, TRBD1, cannot be checked with no DNA. The length of the CDR3 is 14 residues. CDR1 is MDHEN, CDR2 SYDVKM, per germline. CDR3: CASRSLTGTYEQYF.

V usage is TRBV5-5 and J usage is TRBJ2-2; TCRdb outputs TRBD2, but without DNA this stays unchecked. CDR1 and CDR2 (germline): SGHKS, YYEKEE (reference sequence). The CDR3 is 14 residues long. The CDR3 protein is CASSLEGPTGELFF.

The chain is built from TRBV6-2 or TRBV6-3 and TRBJ2-3; the D gene TCRdb calls, TRBD1, cannot be checked with no DNA. Germline lookup yields CDR1 MNHEY and CDR2 SVGEGT. CDR3 length: 15 residues. CDR3 sequence reads: CASRTGTGSTDTQYF.

The chain couples TRBV20-1 to TRBJ2-1; TCRdb designates TRBD2, a call that cannot be tested without DNA. This CDR3 spans 16 amino acids. Germline assignment: CDR1 DFQATT and CDR2 SNEGSKA (reference sequence). CDR3 protein: CSAIGTSVGSYNEQFF.

The chain is built from TRBV4-2 and TRBJ2-1; the D call of TRBD2 rests on TCRdb alone, since no DNA is present to check it. Germline values: CDR1 LGHNA, CDR2 YNFKEQ. The CDR3 is 17 amino acids. The chain's CDR3 is CASSQDPGTPRHDEQFF.

The chain carries TRBV11-2 and TRBJ2-7; TCRdb's assignment of TRBD1 cannot be checked, as there is no DNA. The CDR3 is 18 residues long. Germline V CDR1 and CDR2: SGHAT, FQNNGV. The CDR3 sequence: CASSLVVRSRGAGYEQYF.

The V call is TRBV20-1, the J call TRBJ1-2; TCRdb proposes TRBD1, but this gene call is untestable without DNA. Germline V gene sequence: CDR1 DFQATT, CDR2 SNEGSKA (reference sequence). The CDR3 has 12 amino acids. The CDR3 sequence: CSARQGDYGYTF.

V is TRBV7-2 and J is TRBJ1-4. Germline values: CDR1 SGHTA, CDR2 FQGNSA. The CDR3 runs to 15 residues. CDR3 protein: CASSRQHGPNEKLFF.

The chain recombines TRBV30 with TRBJ2-5; TCRdb's assignment of TRBD1 cannot be checked, as there is no DNA. The germline V gene has CDR1 GTSNPN and CDR2 SVGIG (reference sequence). The CDR3 runs to 13 residues. The CDR3 is CAWSLGGGETQYF.

The V call is TRBV6-1, the J call TRBJ2-3. CDR3 length equals 13 residues. Germline assignment: CDR1 MNHNS and CDR2 SASEGT. CDR3 region: CASSEGSLDTQYF.

The V and J genes are TRBV5-1 and TRBJ2-3; TCRdb calls TRBD1, which cannot be checked without DNA. This CDR3 comprises 17 residues. Per the germline V gene, CDR1 is SGHRS and CDR2 is YFSETQ. CDR3 residues: CASSLEVTGGATDTQYF.

The chain links TRBV6-1 to TRBJ2-3. This CDR3 region has 12 residues. CDR1 is MNHNS and CDR2 is SASEGT in the germline V gene. CDR3 sequence: CASSEAGVTQYF.

V gene TRBV7-9 combines with J gene TRBJ2-1; TCRdb gives TRBD1 as the D gene, but with no DNA this cannot be confirmed. CDR1 and CDR2 (germline): SEHNR, FQNEAQ (reference sequence). This CDR3 region has 15 residues. CDR3 sequence reads: CASSLARDRGNEQFF. The variable domain in full, completed from reference TRBV7-9 and TRBJ2-1, reads DTGVSQNPRHKITKRGQNVTFRCDPISEHNRLYWYRQTLGQGPEFLTYFQNEAQLEKSRLLSDRFSAERPKGSFSTLEIQRTEQGDSAMYLCASSLARDRGNEQFFGPGTRLTVL.

Here the CDR3 reads CASSLFSGTSTDTQYF. This chain joins TRBV7-8 and TRBJ2-3; TCRdb outputs TRBD1, but without DNA this stays unchecked. The CDR3 loop spans 16 amino acids. Germline V gene sequence: CDR1 SGHVS, CDR2 FQNEAQ.

The chain has TRBV2 and TRBJ1-1; TCRdb's D call of TRBD1 is untestable without DNA. The germline CDR1 and CDR2 sequences are SNHLY and FYNNEI. The CDR3 has 16 residues. CDR3: CASSGLQGRGNTEAFF.

CDR3 loop: CASSWILAGGSPDGTQYF. This chain connects TRBV7-2 to TRBJ2-3; the TCRdb D gene call, TRBD2, has no DNA to confirm it. Germline CDR1 reads SGHTA; CDR2 reads FQGNSA. The CDR3 consists of 18 residues. The variable domain in full, with the rest retrieved from reference TRBV7-2 and TRBJ2-3, is GAGVSQSPSNKVTEKGKDVELRCDPISGHTALYWYRQSLGQGLEFLIYFQGNSAPDKSGLPSDRFSAERTGGSVSTLTIQRTQQEDSAVYLCASSWILAGGSPDGTQYFGPGTRLTVL.

J is TRBJ1-2 and V is TRBV25-1; TCRdb lists TRBD1, though no DNA is available to test this call. This CDR3 spans 13 amino acids. Germline CDR1 reads MGHDK; CDR2 reads SYGVNS. The CDR3 spells CASSQGWDDGYTF.